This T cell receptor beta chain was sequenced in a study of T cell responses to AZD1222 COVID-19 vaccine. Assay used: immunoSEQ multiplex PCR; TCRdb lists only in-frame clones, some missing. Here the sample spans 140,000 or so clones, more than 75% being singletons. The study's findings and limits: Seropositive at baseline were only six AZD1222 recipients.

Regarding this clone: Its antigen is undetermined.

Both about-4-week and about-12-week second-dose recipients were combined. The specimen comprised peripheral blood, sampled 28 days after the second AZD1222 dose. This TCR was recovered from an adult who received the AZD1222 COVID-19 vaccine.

DNA of the CDR3: TGTGCCAGCAGCCAGATGGGTGGGGCCTCCTACGAGCAGTACTTC. It translates to CASSQMGGASYEQYF. The chain has TRBV4-2 and TRBJ2-7, with D possibly matching TRBD1 (5 bases). This CDR3 comprises 15 residues. Germline values: CDR1 LGHNA, CDR2 YNFKEQ. Trimming stripped 3 bases from V and 0 bases from J, with 12 bases between.